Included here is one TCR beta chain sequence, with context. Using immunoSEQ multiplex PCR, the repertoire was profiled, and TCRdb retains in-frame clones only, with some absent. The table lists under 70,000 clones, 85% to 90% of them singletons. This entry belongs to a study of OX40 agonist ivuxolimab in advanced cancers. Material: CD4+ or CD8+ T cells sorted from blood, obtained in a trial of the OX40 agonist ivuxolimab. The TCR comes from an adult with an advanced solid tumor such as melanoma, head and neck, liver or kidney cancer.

Here the CDR3 reads CASAGLSTEAFF. The DNA for the CDR3 is TGTGCATCGGCGGGGTTGTCCACTGAAGCTTTCTTT. This chain joins TRBV25-1 and TRBJ1-1; D is ambiguous. The CDR3 consists of 12 residues. CDR1 and CDR2 (germline): MGHDK, SYGVNS.